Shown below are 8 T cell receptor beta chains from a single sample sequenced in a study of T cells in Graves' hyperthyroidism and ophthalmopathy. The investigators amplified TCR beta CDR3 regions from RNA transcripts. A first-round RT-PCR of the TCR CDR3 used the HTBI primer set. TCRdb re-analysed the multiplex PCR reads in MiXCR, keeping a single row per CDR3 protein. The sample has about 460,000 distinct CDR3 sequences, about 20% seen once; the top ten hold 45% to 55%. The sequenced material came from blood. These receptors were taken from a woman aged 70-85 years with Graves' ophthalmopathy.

DNA for the CDR3: TGTGCCAGCAGTTTGGGGTCGGCCTCCTACGAGCAGTACTTC. It yields the protein CASSLGSASYEQYF. The chain joins TRBV12-3 or TRBV12-4 to TRBJ2-7; no clear D gene. Deletions cut 3 bases from V and 0 bases from J, with 9 bases between. This CDR3 has 14 amino acids.

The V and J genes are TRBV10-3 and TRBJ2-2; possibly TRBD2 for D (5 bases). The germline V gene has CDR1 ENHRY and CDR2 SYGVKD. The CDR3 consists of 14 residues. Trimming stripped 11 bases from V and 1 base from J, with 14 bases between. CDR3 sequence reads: CAPPGIKNTGELFF. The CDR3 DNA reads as TGTGCCCCCCCCGGGATAAAGAACACCGGGGAGCTGTTTTTT.

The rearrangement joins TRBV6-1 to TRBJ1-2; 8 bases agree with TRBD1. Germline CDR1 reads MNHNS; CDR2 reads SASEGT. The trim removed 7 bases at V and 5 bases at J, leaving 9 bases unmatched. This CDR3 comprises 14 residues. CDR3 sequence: CASNSGGAHYGYTF. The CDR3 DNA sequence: TGTGCCAGCAATTCAGGGGGCGCCCATTATGGCTACACCTTC.

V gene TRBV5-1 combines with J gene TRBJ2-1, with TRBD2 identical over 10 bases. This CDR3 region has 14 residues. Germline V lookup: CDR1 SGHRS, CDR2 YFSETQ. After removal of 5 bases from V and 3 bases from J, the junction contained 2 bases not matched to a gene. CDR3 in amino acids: CASRASGSYNEQFF. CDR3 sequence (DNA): TGCGCCAGCAGGGCTAGCGGGAGCTACAATGAGCAGTTCTTC.

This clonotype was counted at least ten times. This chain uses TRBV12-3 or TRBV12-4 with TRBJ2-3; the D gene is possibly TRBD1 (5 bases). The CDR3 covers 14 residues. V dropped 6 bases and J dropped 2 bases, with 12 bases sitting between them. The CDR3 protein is CASSGHQPTDTQYF. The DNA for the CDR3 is TGTGCCAGCAGCGGACACCAACCCACAGATACGCAGTATTTT.

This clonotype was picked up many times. CDR3 in DNA: TGTGCCGCCAGACAGGGCGGGAACACTGAAGCTTTCTTT. Translation: CAARQGGNTEAFF. V is TRBV12-3 or TRBV12-4 and J is TRBJ1-1, with TRBD1 identical over 7 bases. After removal of 11 bases from V and 1 base from J, the junction contained 7 bases not matched to a gene. The CDR3 is 13 residues long.

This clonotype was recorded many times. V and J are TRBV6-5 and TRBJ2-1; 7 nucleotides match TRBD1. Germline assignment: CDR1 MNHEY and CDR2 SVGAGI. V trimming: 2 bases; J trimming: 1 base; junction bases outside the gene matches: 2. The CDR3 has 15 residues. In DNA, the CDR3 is TGTGCCAGCAGTTACAGGGGGCAGTCCTACAATGAGCAGTTCTTC. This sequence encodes CASSYRGQSYNEQFF.

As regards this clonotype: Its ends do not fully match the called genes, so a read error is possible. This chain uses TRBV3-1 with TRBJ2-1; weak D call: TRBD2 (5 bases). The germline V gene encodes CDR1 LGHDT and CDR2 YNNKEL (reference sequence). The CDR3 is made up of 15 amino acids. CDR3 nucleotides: TGTGCCAACAGCTCCAGCGGTCCGGCCTACAATGAGCAGTTCTTC. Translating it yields CANSSSGPAYNEQFF.